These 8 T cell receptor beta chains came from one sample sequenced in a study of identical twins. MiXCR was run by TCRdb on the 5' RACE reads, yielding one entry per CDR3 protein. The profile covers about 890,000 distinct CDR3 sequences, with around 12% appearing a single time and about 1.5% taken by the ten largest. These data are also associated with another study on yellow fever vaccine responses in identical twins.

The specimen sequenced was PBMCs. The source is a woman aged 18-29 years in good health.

CDR3 nucleotide sequence: TGCGCCAGCAGCCAAGATTGGGACAGGGCAGGTGAAAAACTGTTTTTT. It yields the protein CASSQDWDRAGEKLFF. The chain employs TRBV4-1 and TRBJ1-4; 9 nucleotides agree with TRBD1. Germline V lookup: CDR1 MGHRA, CDR2 YSYEKL. The CDR3 extends over 16 amino acids. J was trimmed by 7 bases and V by 0 bases; bases with no gene match: 6.

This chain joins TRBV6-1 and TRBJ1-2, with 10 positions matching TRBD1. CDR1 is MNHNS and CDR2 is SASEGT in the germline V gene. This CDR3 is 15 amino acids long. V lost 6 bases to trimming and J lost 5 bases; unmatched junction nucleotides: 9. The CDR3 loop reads CASSSTRDRGYGYTF. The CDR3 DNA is TGTGCCAGCAGCTCCACCAGGGACAGGGGATATGGCTACACCTTC.

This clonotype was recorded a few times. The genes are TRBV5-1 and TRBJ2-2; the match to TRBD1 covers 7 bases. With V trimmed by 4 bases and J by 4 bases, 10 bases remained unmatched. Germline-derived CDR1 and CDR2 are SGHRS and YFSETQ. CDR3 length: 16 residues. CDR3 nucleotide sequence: TGCGCCAGCAGCCACGACCTTACAGGGGTCACCGGGGAGCTGTTTTTT. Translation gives CASSHDLTGVTGELFF.

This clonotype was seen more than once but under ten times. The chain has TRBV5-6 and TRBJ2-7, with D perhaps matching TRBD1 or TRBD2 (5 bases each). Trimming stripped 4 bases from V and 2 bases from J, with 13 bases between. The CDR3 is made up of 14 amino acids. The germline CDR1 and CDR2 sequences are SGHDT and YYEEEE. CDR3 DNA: TGTGCCAGCAGCCCGGGGACCGCAACCTACGAGCAGTACGTC. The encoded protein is CASSPGTATYEQYV.

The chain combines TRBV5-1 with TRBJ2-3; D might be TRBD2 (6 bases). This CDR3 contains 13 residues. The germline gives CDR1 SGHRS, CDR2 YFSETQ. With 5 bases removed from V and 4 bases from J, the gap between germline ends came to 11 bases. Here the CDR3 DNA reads TGCGCCAGCAGGTCGGGGGAGGCAGATACGCAGTATTTT. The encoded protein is CASRSGEADTQYF.

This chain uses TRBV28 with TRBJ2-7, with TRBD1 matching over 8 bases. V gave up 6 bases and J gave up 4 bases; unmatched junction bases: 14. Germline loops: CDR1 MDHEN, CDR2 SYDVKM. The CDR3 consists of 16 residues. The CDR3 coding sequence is TGTGCCAGCAGCCAGCACAGGGGGGTATTTAGGTACGAGCAGTACGTC. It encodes CASSQHRGVFRYEQYV.

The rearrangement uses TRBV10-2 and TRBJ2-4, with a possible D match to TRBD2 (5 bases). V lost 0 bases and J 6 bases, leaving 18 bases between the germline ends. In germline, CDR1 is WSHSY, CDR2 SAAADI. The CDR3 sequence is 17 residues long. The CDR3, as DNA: TGCGCCAGCAGTGAGTCGGGGAGCCCCCTTGTTCTAAACATTCAGTACTTC. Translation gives CASSESGSPLVLNIQYF.

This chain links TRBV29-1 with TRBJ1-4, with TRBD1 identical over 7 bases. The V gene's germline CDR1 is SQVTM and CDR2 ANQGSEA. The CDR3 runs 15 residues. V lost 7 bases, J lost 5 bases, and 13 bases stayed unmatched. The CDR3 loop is CSAHSPGQKNEKLFF. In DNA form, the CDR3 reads TGCAGCGCTCATTCCCCGGGACAGAAAAATGAAAAACTGTTTTTT.